Described below is a single TCR beta chain sequence and its context. This clonotype came up a few times. It lacks a known antigen. It has no much larger one-base neighbor in the sample; base qualities were not kept. Library preparation was by PCR. Sequenced on an Illumina HiSeq 4000. Bulk TCR libraries were generated as previously described, with the TCR primers listed in Table S5 used. Total RNA was purified with the Qiagen AllPrep DNA/RNA kit. Reads from multiple sequencing runs of the same library were pooled before analysis. Under the source paper's analysis protocol: Only reads with exact TCR constant sequence were kept, trimmed to 150 nt, and grouped by their 12-nt molecular barcodes. Reads inside each barcode group were sub-clustered using a 15% Levenshtein threshold, and a quality-weighted consensus sequence was constructed for each RNA molecule. Non-functional sequences were filtered out, along with any lower-count sequence sitting one edit away from another sequence. Based on fitting two negative binomial distributions, any barcode sub-cluster with under 20% of the maximum read count was discarded. Clones were called with MiXCR by TCRdb after fastp trimmed the public reads at Q25, and only in-frame beta chains were retained. Rows with a matching CDR3 protein are joined into one entry that keeps the most common DNA and genes. It is TCRdb's table, rather than the study itself, that gives the V and J calls and clone size. Present in this sample are about 640,000 distinct CDR3 sequences, just under 20% of which were seen just once. In total, the top ten clones hold roughly 0.83% of the sample.

The data were obtained in a study of molecular identifiers for immune sequencing clone quantification (dated by TCRdb to the late 2010s). Regarding the study in general: For a replicate experiment, RNA from around 20,000 or 100,000 naive CD8 T cells was divided into five aliquots, of which four were sequenced. CD8 T cells were used in a methods study to benchmark molecular-identifier clustering-based TCR repertoire sequencing (MIDCIRS) and TCR RNA copy counting. Overall results and qualifications from the work: Spiked-in Jurkat TCR RNA (around 9 copies' worth), which is not part of the donor repertoire, was contained in the naive libraries. Identical TCR molecules sharing a barcode could cause highly expanded clone sizes to be underestimated. Clones above 20 RNA copies held over 97% of molecules in CMV-specific effector cells but under 1% in naive cells. When barcode sub-clustering was omitted, TCR diversity was inflated by chimeric consensus sequences, with chimeras reaching as high as 47%. A single cell's worth of spiked-in Jurkat TCR RNA was reported detectable even among one million naive CD8 T cells. Modeling indicated about 3 TCR RNA copies recovered per cell, compared with around 10 by digital PCR, which implies a capture efficiency of 25% to 35%.

Cut back by 0 bases and 0 bases, the V and J ends lie 13 bases apart. Reading the germline V gene gives CDR1 SGHDN and CDR2 FVKESK. The CDR3 covers 17 residues, taking in both the cysteine and the phenylalanine. Only the CDR3 region is kept as DNA, spanning 51 bases read in frame from base 1. Libraries of naive CD8 T cells were generated from roughly 20,000 to 1,000,000 sorted cells, with 10%, 30% or 50% of the purified RNA used. On a BD FACSAria II, naive CD8 T cells were FACS-sorted as CD8+CD4-CCR7+CD45RA+ and collected into RLT Plus buffer. To test detection sensitivity, Jurkat RNA equivalent to roughly eleven TCR copies was spiked into samples of about 19,000-1,000,000 naive CD8 T cells. Enrichment of CD8 T cells was done with RosetteSep CD8+ T Cell Enrichment Cocktail plus Ficoll-Paque, and ACK red cell lysis came afterward.

The receptor was derived from a human donor in good health. Some libraries in this study had Jurkat cell RNA spiked in. Sequencing used naive CD8+ T cells from blood, with Jurkat cell RNA spiked in. This specimen's cell subset or site label, per the study, means: FACS-sorted CD8+CD4-CCR7+CD45RA+ naive T cells. The sequence is built from TRBV14 and TRBJ2-3; TRBD2 is perhaps the D gene, given 5 matching bases. CDR3 reads: CASSQDMGGLSTDTQYF. The nucleotide sequence reads TGTGCCAGCAGCCAAGATATGGGCGGACTTAGCACAGATACGCAGTATTTT.